This T cell receptor (beta chain) emerged from a study of blood T cell repertoires in COVID-19. Turning to the study itself: The samples span acute and convalescent COVID-19 from the United States, Italy and Spain. From T cells, B-cell-depleted T cells, or PBMCs came the material, which was cDNA or gDNA.

The CDR3 consists of 15 residues. In germline, CDR1 is WSHSY, CDR2 SAAADI. Deletions cut 0 bases from V and 0 bases from J, with 7 bases between. About this clone itself: Other DNA sequences of this sample code for an identical CDR3.

Authors' data handling: Reference gene primer amplification gave estimated nucleated cell counts. Clones were sequenced by immunoSEQ multiplex PCR, and TCRdb holds only the in-frame ones, with some missing. That table supplies the V and J calls and clone size; D and trimming were determined from the DNA. The sample lists about 69,000 clones; roughly 89% were seen once. The sequence was collected from a woman aged 45-59 years with active COVID-19. Specimen: peripheral blood. J is TRBJ2-3 and V is TRBV10-2; D remains unclear. The CDR3 is CASSESPVSTDTQYF. The CDR3 DNA follows: TGCGCCAGCAGTGAGTCGCCGGTGAGCACAGATACGCAGTATTTT.